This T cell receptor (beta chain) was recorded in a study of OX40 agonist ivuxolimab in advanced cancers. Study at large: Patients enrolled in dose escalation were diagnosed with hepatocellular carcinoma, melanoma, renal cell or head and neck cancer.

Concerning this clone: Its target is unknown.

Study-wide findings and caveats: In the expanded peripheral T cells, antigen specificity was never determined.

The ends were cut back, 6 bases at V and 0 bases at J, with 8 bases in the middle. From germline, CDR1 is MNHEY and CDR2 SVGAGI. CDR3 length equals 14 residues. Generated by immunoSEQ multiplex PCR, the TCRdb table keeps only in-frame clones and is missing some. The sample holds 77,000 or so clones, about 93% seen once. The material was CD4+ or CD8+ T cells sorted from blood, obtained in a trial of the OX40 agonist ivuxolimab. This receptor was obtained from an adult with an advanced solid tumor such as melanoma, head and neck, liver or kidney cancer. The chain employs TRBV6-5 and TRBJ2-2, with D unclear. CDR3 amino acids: CASSPVANTGELFF. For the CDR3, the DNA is TGTGCCAGCAGCCCGGTCGCGAACACCGGGGAGCTGTTTTTT.